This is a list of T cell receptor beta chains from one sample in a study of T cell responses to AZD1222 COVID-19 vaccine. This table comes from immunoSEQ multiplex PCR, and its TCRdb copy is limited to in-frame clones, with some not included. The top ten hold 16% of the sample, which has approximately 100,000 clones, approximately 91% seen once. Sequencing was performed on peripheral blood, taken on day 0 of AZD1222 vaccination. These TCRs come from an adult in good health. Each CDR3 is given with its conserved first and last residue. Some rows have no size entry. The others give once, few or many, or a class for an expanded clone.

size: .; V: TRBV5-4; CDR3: CASGGSQETQYF
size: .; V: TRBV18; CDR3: CASSPRGTGYGYTF
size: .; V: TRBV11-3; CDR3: CASSLGGLLSETQYF
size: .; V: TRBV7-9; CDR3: CASSSDVGYEQYF
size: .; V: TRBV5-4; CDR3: CASSLGQNYEQYF
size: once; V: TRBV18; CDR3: CASSPARLAGDLDTQYF
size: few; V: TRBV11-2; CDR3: CASSWLLGRRNTEAFF
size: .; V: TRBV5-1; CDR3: CASSLELRSPLHF
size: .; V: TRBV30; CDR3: CAWSVETTNTEAFF
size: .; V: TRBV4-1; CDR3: CASSSYYSVLGTYEQYF
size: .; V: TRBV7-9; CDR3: CASSLVPWAHLRTQYF
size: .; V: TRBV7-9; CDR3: CASSLIGTENSPLHF
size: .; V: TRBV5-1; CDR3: CASSYSGSNTGELFF
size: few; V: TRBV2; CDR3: CATRRDRESEQYF
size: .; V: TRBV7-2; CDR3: CASSLAGGGSNQPQHF
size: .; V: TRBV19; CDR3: CASSKNRDRVADQPQHF
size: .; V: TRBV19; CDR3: CASSDRLNTEAFF
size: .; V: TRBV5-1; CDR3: CASSLVSGGNQPQHF
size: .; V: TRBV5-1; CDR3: CASSIGTGPYEQYF
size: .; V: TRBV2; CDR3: CASSEVPDTQYF
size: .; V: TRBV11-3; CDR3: CASSLGAGSAYNEQFF
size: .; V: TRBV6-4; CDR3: CASPRDRMGTGELFF
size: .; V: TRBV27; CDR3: CASAPGQGLNSPLHF
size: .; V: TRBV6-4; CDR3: CASSEGQENTEAFF
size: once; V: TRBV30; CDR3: CAWSRGGSGRQPQHF
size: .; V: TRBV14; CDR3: CASSLTDRSYNSPLHF
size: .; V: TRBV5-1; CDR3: CASSPRTGGFYNEQFF
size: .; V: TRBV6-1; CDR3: CASSELGQGNGYTF
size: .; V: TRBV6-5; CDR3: CVTQGATDTQYF
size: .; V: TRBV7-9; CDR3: CASSSRGRLNEQYF
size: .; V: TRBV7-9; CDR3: CASSTRGDIQYF
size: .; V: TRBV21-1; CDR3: CASSPTGDNEQFF
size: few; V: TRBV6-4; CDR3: CASSVSPGNSPLHF
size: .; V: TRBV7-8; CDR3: CASREKRGPGSYEQYF
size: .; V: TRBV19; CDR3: CASSILAGPTKKSYEQYF
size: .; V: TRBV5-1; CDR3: CASSLASNDGGYGYTF
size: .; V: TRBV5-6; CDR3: CASSPETGVNTEAFF
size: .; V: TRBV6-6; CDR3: CASSYMAQNTEAFF
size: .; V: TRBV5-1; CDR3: CASRGTGTGGLEQYF
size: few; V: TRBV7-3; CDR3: CASSGGANQPQHF
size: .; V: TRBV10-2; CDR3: CATLDTEHYNEQFF
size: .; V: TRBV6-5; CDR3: CASSYSGAREGYTF
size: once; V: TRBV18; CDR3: CASSKRDGNNEKLFF
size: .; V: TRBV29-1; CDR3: CSVAGTSGSGGNEQFF
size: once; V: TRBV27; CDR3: CASYNNPAGGPVTGELFF
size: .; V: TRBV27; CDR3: CASSLSRDQPQHF
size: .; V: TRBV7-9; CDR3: CASSLGQGADYGYTF
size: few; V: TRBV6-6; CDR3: CASSADPAGYTF
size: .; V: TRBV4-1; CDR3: CASSQDPSAGETQYF
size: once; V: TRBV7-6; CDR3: CASTPGAGAQETQYF
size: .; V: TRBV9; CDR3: CASTLIGLAEVGEQFF
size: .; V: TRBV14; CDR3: CASSQSTGTSYEQYF
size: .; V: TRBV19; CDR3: CASSIQGGEKLFF
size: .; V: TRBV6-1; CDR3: CASSDRDYGYTF
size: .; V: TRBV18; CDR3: CASSPGTSGNQETQYF
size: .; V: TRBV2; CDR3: CASSEWIRTDTQYF
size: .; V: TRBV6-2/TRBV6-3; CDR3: CASSTPPGQAGYGYTF
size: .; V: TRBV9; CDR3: CASSVGLSSVGQYF
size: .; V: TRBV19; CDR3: CASSMGGAWETQYF